The 5 T cell receptor beta chains in this list originate from one sample, sequenced in a study of T cells in Graves' hyperthyroidism and ophthalmopathy. Amplified TCR beta CDR3 regions came from RNA transcripts. The HTBI primer set drove a first-round RT-PCR of the TCR CDR3. Each CDR3 protein is one row after TCRdb ran MiXCR on the multiplex PCR reads. The table lists about 740,000 distinct CDR3 sequences, 14% of them singletons, with roughly 10% in the top ten. Input material: blood. Every receptor here comes from a woman between 18 and 30 years old with Graves' hyperthyroidism.

This clonotype came up many times. This rearrangement joins TRBV30 to TRBJ2-7; D unresolved. This CDR3 is built from 12 residues. Germline values: CDR1 GTSNPN, CDR2 SVGIG (reference sequence). V was cut by 5 bases and J by 5 bases, with 13 bases left in between. In DNA, the CDR3 is TGTGCCTGGGGGTTCCAGGTTAACGAGCAGTACTTC. Its protein is CAWGFQVNEQYF.

The gene calls are TRBV28 and TRBJ2-4, with D maybe TRBD2 (6 bases). Germline V CDR1 and CDR2: MDHEN, SYDVKM. This CDR3 has 16 residues. V was shortened by 6 bases and J by 7 bases, with 22 bases between the two germline ends. This CDR3 is CASSLSGGSRDNIQYF. The CDR3 DNA reads TGTGCCAGCAGCCTTAGTGGAGGGTCCAGGGATAACATTCAGTACTTC.

This clonotype appeared many times. The chain combines TRBV6-1 with TRBJ1-5; D is unresolved. The V end lost 8 bases, the J end lost 1 base, and 9 bases lay between the germline ends. This CDR3 region has 13 residues. Germline V gene lookup returns CDR1 MNHNS and CDR2 SASEGT. CDR3 sequence reads: CASSVDSNQPQHF. In nucleotides, the CDR3 is TGTGCCAGCTCCGTGGACAGCAATCAGCCCCAGCATTTT.

J is TRBJ2-3 and V is TRBV12-3 or TRBV12-4, with 7 bases identical to TRBD1. The CDR3 runs to 14 residues. Germline trimming cut 7 bases from V and 3 bases from J; bases unmatched to any gene: 7. This CDR3 reads CASTGTVYTDTQYF. The DNA of the CDR3 is TGTGCCAGCACCGGGACAGTTTATACAGATACGCAGTATTTT.

This clonotype was counted at least ten times. This chain connects TRBV30 to TRBJ1-1; the D is unclear. CDR3 size: 14 residues. Looked up from germline, CDR1 is GTSNPN and CDR2 is SVGIG (reference sequence). The V end lost 2 bases, the J end lost 4 bases, and 14 bases lay between the germline ends. DNA for the CDR3: TGTGCCTGGAGTAATCCCCGCCGAGCCACTGAAGCTTTCTTT. Amino acid sequence: CAWSNPRRATEAFF.